The 26 T cell receptor beta chains presented below share a single source sample, sequenced in a study of memory CD4+ T cells and cytomegalovirus serostatus. Libraries were prepared by immunoSEQ multiplex PCR; TCRdb keeps only in-frame clonotypes and omits some of them. The sample holds around 62,000 clones, roughly three quarters seen once. The sort gate was single viable CD3+CD4+CD8-CD45RO+ cells for memory CD4+ T cells. The sample comprised memory CD4+ T cells from blood. The receptors derive from an adult in good health and CMV-seropositive.

The genes are TRBV11-2 and TRBJ1-2; no reliable D call. Germline lookup yields CDR1 SGHAT and CDR2 FQNNGV. The CDR3 spans 12 residues. The V end was cut by 4 bases, the J end by 6 bases, with 9 bases between. CDR3 protein: CASSSEGDGYTF. CDR3 nucleotide sequence: TGTGCCAGCAGCTCAGAGGGAGATGGCTACACCTTC.

This clone was counted once. The chain joins TRBV28 to TRBJ1-1; D is possibly TRBD1 (5 bases). CDR3 size: 15 residues. V lost 6 bases, J lost 1 base, and 15 bases lay in between. Germline V gene lookup returns CDR1 MDHEN and CDR2 SYDVKM. CDR3 sequence (DNA): TGTGCCAGCAGAACCATCCGGGGGAAGAACACTGAAGCTTTCTTT. Amino acid sequence: CASRTIRGKNTEAFF.

V gene TRBV15 combines with J gene TRBJ2-3; D not certain. Trimming stripped 5 bases from V and 0 bases from J, with 9 bases between. CDR1 is LNHNV and CDR2 is YYDKDF in the germline V gene (reference sequence). CDR3 size: 14 residues. Here the CDR3 reads CATSYSPSTDTQYF. CDR3 nucleotide sequence: TGTGCCACCAGCTACAGTCCCAGCACAGATACGCAGTATTTT.

This chain uses TRBV4-2 with TRBJ1-5, with D maybe TRBD1 (5 bases). CDR1 LGHNA and CDR2 YNFKEQ come from the germline V gene. Trimming pared 1 base from V and 1 base from J, leaving 11 bases between. This CDR3 spans 16 amino acids. DNA of the CDR3: TGTGCCAGCAGCCAAGTCGAGGGGAAGAGCAATCAGCCCCAGCATTTT. Translating it yields CASSQVEGKSNQPQHF.

This chain uses TRBV6-1 with TRBJ2-1; D perhaps matches TRBD1 (6 bases). The CDR3 runs 20 residues. Between the trimmed V and J ends, which lost 0 bases and 3 bases, there was a span of 24 bases. Germline assignment: CDR1 MNHNS and CDR2 SASEGT. The CDR3, as DNA: TGTGCCAGCAGTGAAGCGCAGACAGGAGATTCTTATAAAGGCTACAATGAGCAGTTCTTC. As protein: CASSEAQTGDSYKGYNEQFF.

The CDR3 loop is CASLRWDEQYF. The CDR3 DNA is TGTGCCAGCCTTCGCTGGGACGAGCAGTACTTC. The rearrangement links TRBV6-1 to TRBJ2-7; D is undetermined. The CDR3 spans 11 residues. Trimming shortened V by 8 bases and J by 5 bases, and 10 bases separated the two germline ends. Germline assignment: CDR1 MNHNS and CDR2 SASEGT.

V gene TRBV7-3 combines with J gene TRBJ2-3, with a possible D match to TRBD2 (5 bases). This CDR3 region has 14 residues. CDR1 is SGHTA, CDR2 FQGTGA, per germline. V lost 5 bases and J lost 4, with 13 bases in between. CDR3 sequence reads: CASSRGLNSDTQYF. DNA of the CDR3: TGTGCCAGCAGCCGAGGACTTAATTCAGATACGCAGTATTTT.

This clone was seen only once. The chain has TRBV7-2 and TRBJ2-3; 9 bases are shared with TRBD1. Trimming cost V 5 bases and J 3 bases; bases outside gene matches: 3. Germline CDR1 reads SGHTA; CDR2 reads FQGNSA. The CDR3 runs to 14 residues. CDR3 in amino acids: CASSPGQGTDTQYF. In nucleotides, the CDR3 is TGTGCCAGCAGCCCGGGACAGGGAACAGATACGCAGTATTTT.

J is TRBJ2-5 and V is TRBV2; 8 bases fit TRBD2. V lost 0 bases, J lost 2 bases, and 2 bases stayed unmatched. The CDR3 extends over 15 amino acids. The V gene's germline CDR1 is SNHLY and CDR2 FYNNEI. CDR3 sequence: CASSEASGEQETQYF. CDR3 bases: TGTGCCAGCAGTGAAGCTAGCGGGGAGCAAGAGACCCAGTACTTC.

This clone showed up many times. The V call is TRBV19, the J call TRBJ1-1; weak D call: TRBD1 (5 bases). Between the trimmed V and J ends, which lost 1 base and 1 base, there was a span of 7 bases. Germline CDR1 is LNHDA and CDR2 is SQIVND (reference sequence). The CDR3 covers 14 residues. CDR3 loop: CASSIGQGNTEAFF. Here the CDR3 DNA reads TGTGCCAGTAGTATAGGGCAGGGGAACACTGAAGCTTTCTTT.

The rearrangement joins TRBV28 to TRBJ2-7; D may be TRBD1 (6 bases). The CDR3 length is 12 residues. The germline CDR1 and CDR2 sequences are MDHEN and SYDVKM. Trimming removed 5 bases from V and 3 bases from J, with 8 bases in between. The CDR3 loop reads CASSTGFYEQYF. In DNA, the CDR3 is TGTGCCAGCAGTACAGGGTTCTACGAGCAGTACTTC. The variable domain in full, with the rest retrieved from reference TRBV28 and TRBJ2-7, is DVKVTQSSRYLVKRTGEKVFLECVQDMDHENMFWYRQDPGLGLRLIYFSYDVKMKEKGDIPEGYSVSREKKERFSLILESASTNQTSMYLCASSTGFYEQYFGPGTRLTVT.

The gene calls are TRBV14 and TRBJ1-6; D not resolved. Trimming removed 5 bases from V and 9 bases from J, with 8 bases in between. The CDR3 loop spans 12 amino acids. Germline CDR1 and CDR2: SGHDN and FVKESK. CDR3 in amino acids: CASSDQISPLHF. Here the CDR3 DNA reads TGTGCCAGCAGCGATCAGATTTCACCCCTCCACTTT.

This clone was seen a few times. The chain has TRBV7-2 and TRBJ2-7, with 9 bases matching TRBD1. Trimming cost V 4 bases and J 3 bases; bases outside gene matches: 7. The CDR3 consists of 15 residues. Germline CDR1 is SGHTA and CDR2 is FQGNSA. CDR3 loop: CASSSRTGELYEQYF. CDR3 nucleotides: TGTGCCAGCAGCTCCCGGACAGGGGAACTCTACGAGCAGTACTTC.

The chain links TRBV11-3 to TRBJ2-1, with a possible D match to TRBD2 (5 bases). The ends were cut back, 2 bases at V and 10 bases at J, with 12 bases in the middle. Germline CDR1 and CDR2: SGHNT and YENEEA. This CDR3 has 13 amino acids. This CDR3 reads CASSLTGKVEQFF. Here the CDR3 DNA reads TGTGCCAGCAGCTTAACGGGGAAGGTCGAGCAGTTCTTC.

This clone occurred once. V and J are TRBV10-3 and TRBJ2-7; D remains unclear. Germline values: CDR1 ENHRY, CDR2 SYGVKD. The CDR3 runs 15 residues. V lost 2 bases and J 2 bases, leaving 13 bases between the germline ends. In DNA form, the CDR3 reads TGTGCCATCAGTGAGCCCCGGACGGGTCCCTACGAGCAGTACTTC. Its translation: CAISEPRTGPYEQYF.

The chain recombines TRBV7-2 with TRBJ1-1; D not resolved. Trimming removed 1 base at V and 7 bases at J, with 10 bases between. CDR3 length: 13 amino acids. Germline-derived CDR1 and CDR2 are SGHTA and FQGNSA. In DNA, the CDR3 is TGTGCCAGCAGCTTAGTAGTATCTAGTGAAGCTTTCTTT. Protein sequence: CASSLVVSSEAFF.

This clone was seen ten or more times. The chain uses TRBV30 and TRBJ1-1, with D unresolved. V lost 3 bases, J lost 2 bases, and 10 bases lay in between. This CDR3 has 13 amino acids. The germline gives CDR1 GTSNPN, CDR2 SVGIG (reference sequence). This chain's CDR3 is CAWRLQTNTEAFF. The CDR3 DNA is TGTGCCTGGAGGCTACAGACAAACACTGAAGCTTTCTTT.

The chain has TRBV28 and TRBJ1-6; D unclear. Germline CDR1 and CDR2: MDHEN and SYDVKM. This CDR3 contains 10 residues. V lost 9 bases to trimming and J lost 6 bases, with 3 bases between them. CDR3 region: CARSNSPLHF. Written as DNA, the CDR3 is TGTGCCAGAAGTAATTCACCCCTCCACTTT.

Only a few counts were recorded for this clone. J is TRBJ1-6 and V is TRBV2, with D possibly matching TRBD1 (5 bases). V gave up 8 bases and J gave up 9 bases, with 8 bases separating them. The CDR3 contains 11 residues. Germline loops: CDR1 SNHLY, CDR2 FYNNEI. This CDR3 reads CASRGGSPLHF. The DNA of the CDR3 is TGTGCCAGCCGCGGGGGTTCACCCCTCCACTTT.

The V gene is TRBV7-2, the J gene TRBJ2-7; 9 positions match TRBD2. V was clipped by 0 bases and J by 7 bases; unmatched bases: 7. The CDR3 has 15 amino acids. In germline, CDR1 is SGHTA, CDR2 FQGNSA. In DNA, the CDR3 is TGTGCCAGCAGCTTAGCCGCTGCGGGAGGGCGGGAGCAGTACTTC. Amino acids: CASSLAAAGGREQYF.

The V and J genes are TRBV29-1 and TRBJ2-2; a possible D gene is TRBD2 (6 bases). Germline CDR1 is SQVTM and CDR2 is ANQGSEA. Trimming pared 3 bases from V and 5 bases from J, leaving 13 bases between. The CDR3 runs to 14 residues. In DNA, the CDR3 is TGCAGCGTTGACCCCCAGGAGGGTACCGGGGAGCTGTTTTTT. This encodes CSVDPQEGTGELFF.

This clone is a singleton in its sample. This chain joins TRBV11-2 and TRBJ2-5; 13 bases map to TRBD2. The CDR3 covers 19 residues. Germline CDR1 and CDR2: SGHAT and FQNNGV. After removal of 5 bases from V and 4 bases from J, the junction contained 16 bases not matched to a gene. CDR3 sequence: CASSPGLAGVRERGETQYF. As DNA, the CDR3 is TGTGCCAGCAGCCCCGGACTAGCGGGAGTCAGGGAGCGAGGAGAGACCCAGTACTTC.

The chain is built from TRBV29-1 and TRBJ2-3; either TRBD1 or TRBD2 may supply D (5 bases each). This CDR3 region has 13 residues. Germline assignment: CDR1 SQVTM and CDR2 ANQGSEA. The V and J ends lost 4 bases and 2 bases respectively, with 10 bases between them. CDR3 sequence: CSVAGSFTDTQYF. The DNA of the CDR3 is TGCAGCGTTGCAGGGAGTTTCACAGATACGCAGTATTTT.

V and J are TRBV5-4 and TRBJ2-5, with no clear D. The CDR3 has 11 amino acids. CDR1 and CDR2 (germline): SGHNT, YYREEE (reference sequence). The ends were cut back, 4 bases at V and 1 base at J, with 2 bases in the middle. The CDR3 sequence: CASSIQETQYF. DNA of the CDR3: TGTGCCAGCAGCATCCAAGAGACCCAGTACTTC.

The chain employs TRBV12-2 and TRBJ1-6. TRBV12-2 is labeled a pseudogene. This CDR3 has 13 amino acids. The CDR3 DNA follows: TGTGCAAGTCGCTTGAGTGATAATTCACCCCTCCACTTT. Its protein is CASRLSDNSPLHF.

The V call is TRBV6-4, the J call TRBJ1-3; no reliable D call. Trimming shortened V by 1 base and J by 2 bases, and 15 bases separated the two germline ends. Germline loops: CDR1 MRHNA, CDR2 SNTAGT. The CDR3 has 17 amino acids. CDR3: CASSDFWPPATGNTIYF. In DNA, the CDR3 is TGTGCCAGCAGTGACTTTTGGCCTCCAGCCACTGGAAACACCATATATTTT.